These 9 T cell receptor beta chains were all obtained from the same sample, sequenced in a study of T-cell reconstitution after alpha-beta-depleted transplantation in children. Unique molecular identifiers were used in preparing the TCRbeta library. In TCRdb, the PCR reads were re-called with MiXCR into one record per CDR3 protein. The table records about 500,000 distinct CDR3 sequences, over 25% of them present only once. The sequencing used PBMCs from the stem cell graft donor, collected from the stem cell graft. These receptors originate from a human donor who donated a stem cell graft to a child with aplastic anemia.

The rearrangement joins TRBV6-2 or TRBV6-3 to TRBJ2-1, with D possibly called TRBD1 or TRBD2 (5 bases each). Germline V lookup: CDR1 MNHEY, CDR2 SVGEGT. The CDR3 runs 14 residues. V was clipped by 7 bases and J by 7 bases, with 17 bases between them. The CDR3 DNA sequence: TGTGCCAGCACCCTATGGGGAGCAGGGAATGAGCAGTTCTTC. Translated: CASTLWGAGNEQFF.

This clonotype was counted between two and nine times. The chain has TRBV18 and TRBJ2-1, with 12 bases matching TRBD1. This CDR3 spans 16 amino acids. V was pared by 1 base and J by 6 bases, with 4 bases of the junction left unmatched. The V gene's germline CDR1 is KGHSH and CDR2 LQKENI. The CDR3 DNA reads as TGTGCCAGCTCACCACAGGGACAGGGGGCAGGCAATGAGCAGTTCTTC. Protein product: CASSPQGQGAGNEQFF.

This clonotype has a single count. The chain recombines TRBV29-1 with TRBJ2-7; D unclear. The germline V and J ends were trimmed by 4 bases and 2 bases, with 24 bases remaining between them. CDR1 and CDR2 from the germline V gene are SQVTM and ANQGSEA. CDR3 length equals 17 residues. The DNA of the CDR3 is TGCAGCGTTGGCGAGCGTGGCGTAAGAGTCGGCACCTACGAGCAGTACTTC. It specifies CSVGERGVRVGTYEQYF.

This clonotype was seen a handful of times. The CDR3 is CSAPWGQGGREETQYF. As DNA, the CDR3 is TGCAGTGCCCCCTGGGGACAGGGCGGCAGAGAAGAGACCCAGTACTTC. The V gene is TRBV20-1, the J gene TRBJ2-5, with 9 bases that match TRBD1. The length of the CDR3 is 16 residues. Germline values: CDR1 DFQATT, CDR2 SNEGSKA (reference sequence). V shed 6 bases, J shed 3 bases, and the junction held 14 bases outside the gene matches.

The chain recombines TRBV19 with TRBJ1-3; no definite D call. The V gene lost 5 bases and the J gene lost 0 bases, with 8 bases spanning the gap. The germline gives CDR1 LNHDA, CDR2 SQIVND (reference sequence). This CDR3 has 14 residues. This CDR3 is CASSSRASGNTIYF. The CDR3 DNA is TGTGCCAGTAGTTCCCGGGCCTCTGGAAACACCATATATTTT.

CDR3 DNA sequence: TGCAGCGTTGTTGGACTAGCGGGGGGCAGGGCCGGGGAGCTGTTTTTT. Protein: CSVVGLAGGRAGELFF. The V call is TRBV29-1, the J call TRBJ2-2, with 14 nucleotides matching TRBD2. The CDR3 is made up of 16 amino acids. Germline trimming cut 4 bases from V and 6 bases from J; bases unmatched to any gene: 7. CDR1 is SQVTM and CDR2 is ANQGSEA in the germline V gene.

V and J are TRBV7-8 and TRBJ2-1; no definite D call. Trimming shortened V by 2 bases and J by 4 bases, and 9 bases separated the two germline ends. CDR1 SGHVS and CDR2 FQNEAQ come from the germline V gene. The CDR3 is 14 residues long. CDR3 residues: CASSLLQNYNEQFF. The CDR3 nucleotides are TGTGCCAGCAGCTTATTACAGAATTACAATGAGCAGTTCTTC.

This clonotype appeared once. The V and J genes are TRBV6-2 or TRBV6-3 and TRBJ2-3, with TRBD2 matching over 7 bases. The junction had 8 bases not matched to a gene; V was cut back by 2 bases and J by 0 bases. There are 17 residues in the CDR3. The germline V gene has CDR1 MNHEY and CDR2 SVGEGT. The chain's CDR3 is CASSYRAGPISTDTQYF. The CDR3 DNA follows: TGTGCCAGCAGTTACAGAGCGGGACCGATTAGCACAGATACGCAGTATTTT.

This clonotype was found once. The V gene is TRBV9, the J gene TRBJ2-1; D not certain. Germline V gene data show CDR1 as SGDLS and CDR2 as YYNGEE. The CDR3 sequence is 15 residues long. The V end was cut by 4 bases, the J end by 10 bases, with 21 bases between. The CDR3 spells CASSLAEAVREEQFF. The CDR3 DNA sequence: TGTGCCAGCAGCCTCGCAGAGGCCGTACGAGAGGAGCAGTTCTTC.